This T cell receptor (beta chain) was recorded in a study of blood T cell repertoires in COVID-19. Per germline, CDR1 MNHEY and CDR2 SVGAGI. Trimming removed 4 bases at V and 3 bases at J, with 16 bases between. The CDR3 extends over 15 amino acids. The study drew participants aged about 18 to 89 years from approximately 23 US areas. Participant-given clinical history determined each cohort assignment. Sequencing used immunoSEQ multiplex PCR; TCRdb keeps in-frame clones, though not all of them. The table records approximately 320,000 clones, around 90% of them present only once. This receptor was identified in a woman younger than 30 who had recovered from COVID-19. The specimen sequenced was PBMCs or T cells enriched from blood (not recorded which). This rearrangement joins TRBV6-5 to TRBJ2-7; D possibly corresponds to TRBD1 (6 bases). The CDR3 spells CASSLGGQGIYEQYF. CDR3 nucleotides: TGTGCCAGCAGTTTAGGGGGACAAGGGATCTACGAGCAGTACTTC.